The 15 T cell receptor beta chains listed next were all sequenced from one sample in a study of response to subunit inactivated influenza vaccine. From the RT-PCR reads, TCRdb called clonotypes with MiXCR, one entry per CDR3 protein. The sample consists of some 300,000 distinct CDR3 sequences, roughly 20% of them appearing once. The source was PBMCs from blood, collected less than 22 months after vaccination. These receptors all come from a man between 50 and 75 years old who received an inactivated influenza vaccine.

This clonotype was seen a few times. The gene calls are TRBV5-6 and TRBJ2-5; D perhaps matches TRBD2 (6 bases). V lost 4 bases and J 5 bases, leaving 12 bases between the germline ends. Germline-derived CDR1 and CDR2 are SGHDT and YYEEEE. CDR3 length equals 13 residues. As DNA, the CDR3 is TGTGCCAGCAGCGTGGATCTAGCGGAGACCCAGTACTTC. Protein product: CASSVDLAETQYF. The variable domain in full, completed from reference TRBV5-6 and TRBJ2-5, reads DAGVTQSPTHLIKTRGQQVTLRCSPKSGHDTVSWYQQALGQGPQFIFQYYEEEERQRGNFPDRFSGHQFPNYSSELNVNALLLGDSALYLCASSVDLAETQYFGPGTRLLVL.

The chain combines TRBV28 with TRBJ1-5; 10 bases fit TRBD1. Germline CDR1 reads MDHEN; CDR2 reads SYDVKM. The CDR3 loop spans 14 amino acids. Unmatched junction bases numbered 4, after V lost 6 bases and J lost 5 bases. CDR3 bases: TGTGCCAGCAGCCGAGGGACAGGGGATCAGCCCCAGCATTTT. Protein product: CASSRGTGDQPQHF.

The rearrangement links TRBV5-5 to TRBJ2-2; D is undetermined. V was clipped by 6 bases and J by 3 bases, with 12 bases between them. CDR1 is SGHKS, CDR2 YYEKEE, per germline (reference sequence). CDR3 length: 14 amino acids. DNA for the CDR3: TGTGCCAGCACCCCCGGAATGCACACCGGGGAGCTGTTTTTT. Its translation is CASTPGMHTGELFF.

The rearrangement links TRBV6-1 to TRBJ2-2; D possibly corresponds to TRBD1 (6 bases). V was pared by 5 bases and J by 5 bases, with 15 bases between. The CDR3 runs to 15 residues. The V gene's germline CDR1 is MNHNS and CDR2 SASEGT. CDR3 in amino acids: CASSRTTTGTGELFF. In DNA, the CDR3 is TGTGCCAGCAGTCGCACCACTACAGGGACCGGGGAGCTGTTTTTT.

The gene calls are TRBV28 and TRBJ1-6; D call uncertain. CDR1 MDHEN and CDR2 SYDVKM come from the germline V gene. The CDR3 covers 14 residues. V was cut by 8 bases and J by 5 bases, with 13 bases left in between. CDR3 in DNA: TGTGCCAGCTGCGAGGGAACTCATAATTCACCCCTCCACTTT. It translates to CASCEGTHNSPLHF.

The CDR3 sequence: CSAREGVAGLLSSYEQYF. DNA for the CDR3: TGCAGTGCTAGAGAAGGGGTAGCGGGACTGCTGAGCTCCTACGAGCAGTACTTC. The rearrangement joins TRBV20-1 to TRBJ2-7, with TRBD2 matching over 8 bases. Trimming cost V 0 bases and J 0 bases; bases outside gene matches: 13. CDR1 and CDR2 from the germline V gene are DFQATT and SNEGSKA (reference sequence). This CDR3 contains 18 residues.

This chain's CDR3 is CATSSPDRVIPINTEAFF. The CDR3 DNA follows: TGTGCCACCAGCAGCCCGGACAGGGTGATCCCTATCAACACTGAAGCTTTCTTT. The genes are TRBV15 and TRBJ1-1, with 8 bases matching TRBD1. Losses at the gene ends were 3 bases for V and 2 bases for J; bases not matched to a gene: 14. Germline lookup yields CDR1 LNHNV and CDR2 YYDKDF (reference sequence). CDR3 length: 18 residues.

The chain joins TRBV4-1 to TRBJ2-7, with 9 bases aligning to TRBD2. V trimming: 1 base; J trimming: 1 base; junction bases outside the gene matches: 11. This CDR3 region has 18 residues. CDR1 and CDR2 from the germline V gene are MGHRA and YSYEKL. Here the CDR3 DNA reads TGCGCCAGCAGCCAAGTTCGATTTCAGACTAGCGGTTCCTACGAGCAGTACTTC. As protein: CASSQVRFQTSGSYEQYF.

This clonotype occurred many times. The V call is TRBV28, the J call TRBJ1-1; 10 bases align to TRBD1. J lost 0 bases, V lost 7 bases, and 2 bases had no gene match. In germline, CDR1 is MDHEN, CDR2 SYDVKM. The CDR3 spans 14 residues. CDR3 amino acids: CASKGQGMNTEAFF. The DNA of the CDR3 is TGTGCCAGCAAGGGACAGGGGATGAACACTGAAGCTTTCTTT. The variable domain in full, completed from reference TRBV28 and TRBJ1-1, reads DVKVTQSSRYLVKRTGEKVFLECVQDMDHENMFWYRQDPGLGLRLIYFSYDVKMKEKGDIPEGYSVSREKKERFSLILESASTNQTSMYLCASKGQGMNTEAFFGQGTRLTVV.

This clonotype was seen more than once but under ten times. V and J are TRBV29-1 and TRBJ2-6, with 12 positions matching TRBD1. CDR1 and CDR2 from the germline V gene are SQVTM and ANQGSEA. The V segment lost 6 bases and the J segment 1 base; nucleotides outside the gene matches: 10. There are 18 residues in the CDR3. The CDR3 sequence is CSVKGMGQGASGANVLTF. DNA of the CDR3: TGCAGCGTAAAGGGAATGGGACAGGGGGCGTCTGGGGCCAACGTCCTGACTTTC. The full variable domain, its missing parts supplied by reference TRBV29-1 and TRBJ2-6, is SAVISQKPSRDICQRGTSLTIQCQVDSQVTMMFWYRQQPGQSLTLIATANQGSEATYESGFVIDKFPISRPNLTFSTLTVSNMSPEDSSIYLCSVKGMGQGASGANVLTFGAGSRLTVL.

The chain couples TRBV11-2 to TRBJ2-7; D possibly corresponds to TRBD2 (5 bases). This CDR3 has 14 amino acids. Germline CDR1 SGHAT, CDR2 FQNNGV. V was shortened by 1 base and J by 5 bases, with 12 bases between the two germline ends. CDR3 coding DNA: TGTGCCAGCAGCTTAGTTCTAGCCAGGAACGAGCAGTACTTC. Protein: CASSLVLARNEQYF.

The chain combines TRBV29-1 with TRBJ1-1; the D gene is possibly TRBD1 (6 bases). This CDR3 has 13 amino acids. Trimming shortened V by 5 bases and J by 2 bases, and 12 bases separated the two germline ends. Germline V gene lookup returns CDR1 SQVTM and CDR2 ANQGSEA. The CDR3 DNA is TGCAGCGTTAAAGGACAGCTTAACACTGAAGCTTTCTTT. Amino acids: CSVKGQLNTEAFF.

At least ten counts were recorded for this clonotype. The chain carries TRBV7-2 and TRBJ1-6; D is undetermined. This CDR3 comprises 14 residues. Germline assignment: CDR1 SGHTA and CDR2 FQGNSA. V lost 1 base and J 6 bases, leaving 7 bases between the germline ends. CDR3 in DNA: TGTGCCAGCAGCTTAGGCATGTCTAATTCACCCCTCCACTTT. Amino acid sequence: CASSLGMSNSPLHF.

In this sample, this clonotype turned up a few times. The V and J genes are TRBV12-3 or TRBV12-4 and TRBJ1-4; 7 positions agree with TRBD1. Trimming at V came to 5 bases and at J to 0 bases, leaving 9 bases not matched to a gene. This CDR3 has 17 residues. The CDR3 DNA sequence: TGTGCCAGCAGTCCATTACAGGGGTTCACAACTAATGAAAAACTGTTTTTT. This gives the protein CASSPLQGFTTNEKLFF.

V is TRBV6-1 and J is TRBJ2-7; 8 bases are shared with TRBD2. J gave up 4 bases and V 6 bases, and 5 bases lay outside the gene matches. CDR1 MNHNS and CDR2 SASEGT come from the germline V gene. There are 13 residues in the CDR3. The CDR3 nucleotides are TGTGCCAGCAGCAAGCGGGAGAAGTACGAGCAGTACTTC. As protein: CASSKREKYEQYF.